These 19 T cell receptor beta chains were sequenced from one sample in a study of blood T cell repertoires in COVID-19. The assay was immunoSEQ multiplex PCR, and TCRdb's table has in-frame clones only and misses some. The sample holds 200,000 to 300,000 clones, about nine tenths seen once. Sequenced sample: peripheral blood. These receptors all stem from a woman aged 40 to 50 with acute or convalescent COVID-19.

The chain recombines TRBV4-2 with TRBJ1-2; 7 nucleotides agree with TRBD1. The CDR3 loop spans 17 amino acids. V was pared by 0 bases and J by 4 bases, with 11 bases of the junction left unmatched. Germline CDR1 LGHNA, CDR2 YNFKEQ. The CDR3 coding sequence is TGTGCCAGCAGCCAAGAGATACAGGGGAGTGGAGGCTATGGCTACACCTTC. The encoded protein is CASSQEIQGSGGYGYTF.

The V call is TRBV2, the J call TRBJ1-4; 7 positions agree with TRBD1. Germline-derived CDR1 and CDR2 are SNHLY and FYNNEI. Trimming removed 7 bases from V and 6 bases from J; junction bases left unmatched: 8. CDR3 size: 14 residues. The CDR3 is CASTGSTGDEKLFF. Written as DNA, the CDR3 is TGTGCCAGCACCGGGTCCACAGGGGATGAAAAACTGTTTTTT.

The CDR3 sequence is CASSQALDGTGDTEAFF. The CDR3 coding sequence is TGCGCCAGCAGCCAAGCCTTGGACGGGACAGGGGACACTGAAGCTTTCTTT. This rearrangement joins TRBV4-1 to TRBJ1-1; 10 bases align to TRBD1. The germline V gene encodes CDR1 MGHRA and CDR2 YSYEKL. The CDR3 is 17 amino acids. V was pared by 1 base and J by 3 bases, with 8 bases of the junction left unmatched.

This chain uses TRBV4-1 with TRBJ1-1; D is uncertain. CDR3 length: 14 amino acids. Between the trimmed V and J ends, which lost 1 base and 7 bases, there was a span of 13 bases. The germline CDR1 and CDR2 sequences are MGHRA and YSYEKL. The DNA of the CDR3 is TGCGCCAGCAGCCAAGTCGACGCGGGTTATGAAGCTTTCTTT. This gives the protein CASSQVDAGYEAFF.

This rearrangement joins TRBV5-8 to TRBJ2-3, with 8 bases lining up with TRBD2. Germline CDR1 reads SGHTS; CDR2 reads YDEGEE. CDR3 size: 16 residues. Germline trimming cut 1 base from V and 2 bases from J; bases unmatched to any gene: 6. The CDR3 sequence: CASSLFRGGHTDTQYF. As DNA, the CDR3 is TGTGCCAGCAGCTTGTTTCGCGGGGGGCACACAGATACGCAGTATTTT.

This clone came up a few times. CDR3 sequence (DNA): TGTGCCACCAGTGCAGGGCAGGGCACCGGGGAGCTGTTTTTT. This translates into CATSAGQGTGELFF. The V gene is TRBV24-1, the J gene TRBJ2-2; D might be TRBD1 (5 bases). V shed 5 bases and J shed 4 bases, with 10 bases lying between them. Germline V gene lookup returns CDR1 KGHDR and CDR2 SFDVKD. This CDR3 is 14 amino acids long.

The rearrangement links TRBV5-4 to TRBJ2-3; 10 nucleotides match TRBD1. The germline gives CDR1 SGHNT, CDR2 YYREEE (reference sequence). The CDR3 spans 17 residues. The V segment lost 2 bases and the J segment 1 base; nucleotides outside the gene matches: 7. CDR3 sequence: CASSFQLGTGGTDTQYF. The DNA for the CDR3 is TGTGCCAGCAGCTTCCAGCTAGGGACAGGGGGCACAGATACGCAGTATTTT.

The V and J genes are TRBV3-1 (or the pseudogene TRBV3-2) and TRBJ1-1; D unclear. From germline, CDR1 is LGHDT and CDR2 YNNKEL (reference sequence). The V end was cut by 0 bases, the J end by 5 bases, with 7 bases between. This CDR3 has 13 amino acids. The CDR3 DNA sequence: TGTGCCAGCAGCCAAGATTTCGTGACTGAAGCTTTCTTT. Translation gives CASSQDFVTEAFF.

The V gene is TRBV25-1, the J gene TRBJ1-2; possible D gene TRBD1, 5 bases. Germline-derived CDR1 and CDR2 are MGHDK and SYGVNS. This CDR3 has 15 amino acids. V was trimmed by 4 bases and J by 2 bases, leaving 14 bases between them. The CDR3 reads CASSASRDGNYGYTF. CDR3 nucleotide sequence: TGTGCCAGCAGTGCCTCCAGGGATGGGAACTATGGCTACACCTTC.

This sequence joins TRBV18 and TRBJ1-2; tentative D call: TRBD1 (5 bases). V shed 3 bases and J shed 8 bases, with 13 bases lying between them. Looked up from germline, CDR1 is KGHSH and CDR2 is LQKENI. The CDR3 covers 13 residues. CDR3 in amino acids: CASSPLGGDGYTF. The CDR3 region has the DNA TGTGCCAGCTCACCCCTCGGGGGTGACGGCTACACCTTC. The full variable domain, its missing parts supplied by reference TRBV18 and TRBJ1-2, is NAGVMQNPRHLVRRRGQEARLRCSPMKGHSHVYWYRQLPEEGLKFMVYLQKENIIDESGMPKERFSAEFPKEGPSILRIQQVVRGDSAAYFCASSPLGGDGYTFGSGTRLTVV.

The chain recombines TRBV19 with TRBJ1-1; 9 bases agree with TRBD1. The CDR3 length is 14 residues. Per the germline V gene, CDR1 is LNHDA and CDR2 is SQIVND (reference sequence). Trimming removed 6 bases from V and 3 bases from J; junction bases left unmatched: 5. CDR3 sequence: CASSVQGADTEAFF. The CDR3 DNA follows: TGTGCCAGTAGCGTACAGGGGGCTGACACTGAAGCTTTCTTT.

This chain links TRBV6-5 with TRBJ1-1; the match to TRBD1 covers 9 bases. The germline V gene encodes CDR1 MNHEY and CDR2 SVGAGI. This CDR3 has 16 amino acids. The V and J ends lost 0 bases and 6 bases, in that order; junction bases with no gene match: 8. CDR3 loop: CASSYSPGQGLPEAFF. As DNA, the CDR3 is TGTGCCAGCAGTTACTCGCCGGGACAGGGATTACCTGAAGCTTTCTTT.

The chain couples TRBV4-2 to TRBJ1-2; the match to TRBD1 covers 12 bases. Germline CDR1 is LGHNA and CDR2 is YNFKEQ. The CDR3 consists of 16 residues. Trimming removed 2 bases from V and 5 bases from J; junction bases left unmatched: 6. The CDR3 DNA reads as TGTGCCAGCAGCCAACCGGGACAGGGGGCGAAGTATGGCTACACCTTC. It codes for CASSQPGQGAKYGYTF.

The DNA of the CDR3 is TGTGCCAGCTCATACGGGACTAGCGGTGGGTTAGGGCAGTTCTTC. This codes for CASSYGTSGGLGQFF. The chain couples TRBV2 to TRBJ2-1; TRBD2 matches 11 bases. J was trimmed by 12 bases and V by 8 bases; bases with no gene match: 15. This CDR3 has 15 amino acids. Germline V gene data show CDR1 as SNHLY and CDR2 as FYNNEI.

This chain links TRBV5-8 with TRBJ1-2, with TRBD1 identical over 7 bases. CDR3 length: 14 amino acids. From germline, CDR1 is SGHTS and CDR2 YDEGEE. Germline trimming cut 4 bases from V and 8 bases from J; bases unmatched to any gene: 11. CDR3 DNA sequence: TGTGCCAGCAGCCCCGACAGGGAACTAGACGGCTACACCTTC. This translates into CASSPDRELDGYTF.

The V and J genes are TRBV3-1 (or the pseudogene TRBV3-2) and TRBJ2-4; TRBD1 might be the D (6 bases). The V end was cut by 8 bases, the J end by 1 base, with 15 bases between. CDR3 length equals 15 residues. Germline V gene sequence: CDR1 LGHDT, CDR2 YNNKEL (reference sequence). The CDR3 sequence is CASSGQPSAKNIQYF. The CDR3 DNA follows: TGTGCCAGCTCCGGACAGCCCTCGGCCAAAAACATTCAGTACTTC.

The genes are TRBV27 and TRBJ1-2; D is unresolved. CDR1 is MNHEY, CDR2 SMNVEV, per germline (reference sequence). V was cut by 4 bases and J by 3 bases, with 18 bases left in between. This CDR3 spans 16 amino acids. CDR3 amino acids: CASSSLGFRADYGYTF. The CDR3 coding sequence is TGTGCCAGCAGTTCCCTCGGTTTCCGAGCGGACTATGGCTACACCTTC.

The table lists this clone with a count of one. This chain joins TRBV24-1 and TRBJ2-3; D call uncertain. Deletions cut 2 bases from V and 1 base from J, with 12 bases between. The CDR3 is made up of 16 amino acids. Germline V gene sequence: CDR1 KGHDR, CDR2 SFDVKD. As DNA, the CDR3 is TGTGCCACCAGTGATTCTGGGTGGCAGGGCACAGATACGCAGTATTTT. The encoded protein is CATSDSGWQGTDTQYF.

The gene calls are TRBV30 and TRBJ1-3; possibly TRBD1 for D (5 bases). Trimming took off 6 bases at V and 4 bases at J, with 19 bases between the two ends. The CDR3 has 15 amino acids. Germline CDR1 GTSNPN, CDR2 SVGIG (reference sequence). The CDR3 DNA is TGTGCCTGCCCGAAAGGGTCCCAGGGAGGAAACACCATATATTTT. Encoded protein: CACPKGSQGGNTIYF.